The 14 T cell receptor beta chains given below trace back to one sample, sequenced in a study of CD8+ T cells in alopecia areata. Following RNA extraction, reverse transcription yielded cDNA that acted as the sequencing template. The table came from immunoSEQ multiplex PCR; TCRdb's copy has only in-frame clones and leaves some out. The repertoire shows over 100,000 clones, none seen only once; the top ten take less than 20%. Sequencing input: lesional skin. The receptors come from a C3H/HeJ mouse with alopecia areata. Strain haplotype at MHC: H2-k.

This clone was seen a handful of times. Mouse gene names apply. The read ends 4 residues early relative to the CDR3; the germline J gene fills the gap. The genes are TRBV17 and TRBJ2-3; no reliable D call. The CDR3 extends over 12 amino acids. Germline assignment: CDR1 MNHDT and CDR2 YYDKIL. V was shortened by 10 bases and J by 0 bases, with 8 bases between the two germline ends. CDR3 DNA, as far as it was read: TGTGCTACAGACTTTAGTGCAGAA. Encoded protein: CATDFSAE. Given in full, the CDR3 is CATDFSAETLYF.

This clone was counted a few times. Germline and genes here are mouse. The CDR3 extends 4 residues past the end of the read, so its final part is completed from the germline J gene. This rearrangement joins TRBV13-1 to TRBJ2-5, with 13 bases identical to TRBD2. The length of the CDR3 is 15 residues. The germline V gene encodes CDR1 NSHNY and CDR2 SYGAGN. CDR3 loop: CASSGGLGGPDTQYF. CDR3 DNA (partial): TGTGCCAGCAGTGGCGGACTGGGGGGGCCAGAC.

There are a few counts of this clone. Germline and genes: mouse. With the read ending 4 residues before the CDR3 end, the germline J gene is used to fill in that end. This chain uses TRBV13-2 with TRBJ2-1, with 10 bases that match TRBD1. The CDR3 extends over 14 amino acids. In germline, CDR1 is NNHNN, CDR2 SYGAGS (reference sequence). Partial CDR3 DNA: TGTGCCAGCGGTGATGCCGACAGGGGGCCT. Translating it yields CASGDADRGP. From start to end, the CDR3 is CASGDADRGPEQFF.

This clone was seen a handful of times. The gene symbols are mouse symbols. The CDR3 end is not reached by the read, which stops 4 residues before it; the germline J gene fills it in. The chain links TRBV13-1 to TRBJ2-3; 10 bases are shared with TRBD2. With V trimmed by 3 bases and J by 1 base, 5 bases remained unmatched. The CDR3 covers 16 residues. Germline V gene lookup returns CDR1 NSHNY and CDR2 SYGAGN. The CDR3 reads CASSGPGGAGAETLYF. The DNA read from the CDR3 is TGTGCCAGCAGTGGGCCTGGGGGGGCGGGTGCAGAA.

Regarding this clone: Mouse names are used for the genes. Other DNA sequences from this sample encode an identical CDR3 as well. The CDR3 DNA, read in part, is TGCACCTGCAGTGCAGATCTGGGTAGC. Translating gives CTCSADLGS. The whole CDR3 protein is CTCSADLGSDYTF. The chain carries TRBV1 and TRBJ1-2, with D unclear. The missing CDR3 end, 4 residues past where the read stops, is filled in from the germline J gene. The CDR3 sequence is 13 residues long. Germline V lookup: CDR1 NSQYPW, CDR2 LRSPGD (reference sequence).

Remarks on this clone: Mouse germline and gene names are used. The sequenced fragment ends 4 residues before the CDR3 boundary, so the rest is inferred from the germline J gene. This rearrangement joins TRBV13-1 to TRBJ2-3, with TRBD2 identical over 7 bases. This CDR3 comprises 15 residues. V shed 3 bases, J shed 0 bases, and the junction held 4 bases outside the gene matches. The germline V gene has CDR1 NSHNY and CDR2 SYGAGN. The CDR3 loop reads CASSGGGKSAETLYF. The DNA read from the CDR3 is TGTGCCAGCAGTGGTGGGGGGAAGAGTGCAGAA.

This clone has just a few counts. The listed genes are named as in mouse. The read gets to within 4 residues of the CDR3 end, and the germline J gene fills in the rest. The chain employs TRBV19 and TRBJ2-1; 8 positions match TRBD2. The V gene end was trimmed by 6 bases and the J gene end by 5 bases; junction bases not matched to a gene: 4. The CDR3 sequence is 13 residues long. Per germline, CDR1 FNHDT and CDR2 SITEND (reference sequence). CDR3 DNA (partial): TGTGCCAGCACCCCGACTGGGGATGCT. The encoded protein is CASTPTGDA. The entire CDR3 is CASTPTGDAEQFF.

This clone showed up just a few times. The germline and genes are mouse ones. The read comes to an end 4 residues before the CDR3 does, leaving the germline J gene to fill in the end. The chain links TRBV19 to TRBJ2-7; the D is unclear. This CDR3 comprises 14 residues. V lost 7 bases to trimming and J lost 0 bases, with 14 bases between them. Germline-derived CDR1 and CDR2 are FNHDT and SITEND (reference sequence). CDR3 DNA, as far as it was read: TGTGCCAGCCGTTTAGAGACAAGCTCCTAT. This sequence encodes CASRLETSSY. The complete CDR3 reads CASRLETSSYEQYF.

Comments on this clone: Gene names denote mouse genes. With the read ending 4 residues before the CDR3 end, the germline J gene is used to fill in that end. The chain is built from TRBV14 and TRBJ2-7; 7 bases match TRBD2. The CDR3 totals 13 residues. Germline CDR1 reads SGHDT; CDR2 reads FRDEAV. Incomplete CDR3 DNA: TGTGCCAGCAGTTTCTCTGGGGGATAT. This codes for CASSFSGGY. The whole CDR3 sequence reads CASSFSGGYEQYF.

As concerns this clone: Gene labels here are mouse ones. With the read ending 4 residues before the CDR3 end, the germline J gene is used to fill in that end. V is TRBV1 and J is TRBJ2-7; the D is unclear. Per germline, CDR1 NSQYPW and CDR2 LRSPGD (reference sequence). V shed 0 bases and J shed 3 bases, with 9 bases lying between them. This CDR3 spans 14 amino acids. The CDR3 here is CTCSADTAVYEQYF. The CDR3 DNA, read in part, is TGCACCTGCAGTGCAGACACAGCCGTCTAT.

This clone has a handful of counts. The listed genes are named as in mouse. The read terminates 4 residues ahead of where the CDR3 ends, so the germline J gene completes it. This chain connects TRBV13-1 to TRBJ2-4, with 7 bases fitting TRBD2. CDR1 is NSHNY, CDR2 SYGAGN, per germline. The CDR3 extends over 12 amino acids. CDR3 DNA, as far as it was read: TGTGCCAGCAGGCTGGGGGAAAAC. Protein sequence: CASRLGEN. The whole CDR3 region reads CASRLGENTLYF.

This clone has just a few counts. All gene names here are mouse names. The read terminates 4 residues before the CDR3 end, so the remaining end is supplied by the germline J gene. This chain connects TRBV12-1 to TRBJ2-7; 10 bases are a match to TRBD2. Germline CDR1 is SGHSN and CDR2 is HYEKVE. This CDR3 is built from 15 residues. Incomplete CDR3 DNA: TGTGCCAGCTCTCTCGGCCTGGGGGGGCGTTAT. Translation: CASSLGLGGRY. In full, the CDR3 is CASSLGLGGRYEQYF.

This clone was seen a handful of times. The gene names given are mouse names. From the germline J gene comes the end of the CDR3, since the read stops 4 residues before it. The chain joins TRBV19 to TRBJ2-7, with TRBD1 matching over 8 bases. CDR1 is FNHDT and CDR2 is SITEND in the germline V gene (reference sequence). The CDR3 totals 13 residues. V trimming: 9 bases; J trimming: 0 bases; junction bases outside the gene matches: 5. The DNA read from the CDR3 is TGTGCCACGGGACAGGCCAGCTCCTAT. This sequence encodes CATGQASSY. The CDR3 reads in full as CATGQASSYEQYF.

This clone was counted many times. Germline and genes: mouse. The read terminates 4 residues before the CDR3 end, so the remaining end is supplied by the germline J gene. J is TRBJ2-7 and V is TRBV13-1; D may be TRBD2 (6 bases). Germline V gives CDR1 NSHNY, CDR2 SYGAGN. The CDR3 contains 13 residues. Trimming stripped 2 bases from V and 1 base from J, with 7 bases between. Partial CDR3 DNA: TGTGCCAGCAGTGAAGACTGGTCCTAT. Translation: CASSEDWSY. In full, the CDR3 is CASSEDWSYEQYF.